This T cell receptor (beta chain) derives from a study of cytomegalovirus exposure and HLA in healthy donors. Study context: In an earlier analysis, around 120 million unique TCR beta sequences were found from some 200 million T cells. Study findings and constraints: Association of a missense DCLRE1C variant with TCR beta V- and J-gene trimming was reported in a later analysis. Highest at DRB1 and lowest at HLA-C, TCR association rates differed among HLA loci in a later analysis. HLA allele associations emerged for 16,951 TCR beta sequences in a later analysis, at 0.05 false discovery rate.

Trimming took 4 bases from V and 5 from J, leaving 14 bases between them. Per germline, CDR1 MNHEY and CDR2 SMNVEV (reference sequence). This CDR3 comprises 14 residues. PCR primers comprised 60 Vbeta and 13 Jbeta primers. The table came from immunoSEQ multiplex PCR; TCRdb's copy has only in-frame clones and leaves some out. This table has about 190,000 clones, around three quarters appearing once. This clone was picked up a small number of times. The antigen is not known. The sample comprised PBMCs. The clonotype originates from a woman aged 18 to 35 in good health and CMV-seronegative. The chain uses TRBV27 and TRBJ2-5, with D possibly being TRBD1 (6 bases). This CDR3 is CASSSGQRMETQYF. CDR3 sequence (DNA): TGTGCCAGCAGTTCCGGACAGAGGATGGAGACCCAGTACTTC.